The 18 T cell receptor beta chains given below trace back to one sample, sequenced in a study of blood T cell repertoires in COVID-19. Generated by immunoSEQ multiplex PCR, the TCRdb table keeps only in-frame clones and is missing some. The sample yields tens of thousands of clones, about 90% seen once. The sequenced material came from peripheral blood. The receptors originated from a man aged 45-60 years with COVID-19, enrolled during active disease.

The rearrangement links TRBV7-2 to TRBJ2-7; 7 nucleotides agree with TRBD1. This CDR3 contains 14 residues. Trimming took 8 bases from V and 2 from J; bases not matched to a gene: 9. Germline assignment: CDR1 SGHTA and CDR2 FQGNSA. CDR3 DNA sequence: TGTGCCAGCTCAACCCAGGGGGTTCCCTACGAGCAGTACTTC. It is translated as CASSTQGVPYEQYF.

This sequence joins TRBV9 and TRBJ1-5; a possible D gene is TRBD1 (5 bases). V was pared by 3 bases and J by 4 bases, with 11 bases between. This CDR3 region has 14 residues. Germline V lookup: CDR1 SGDLS, CDR2 YYNGEE. CDR3 residues: CASSATGNNQPQHF. The CDR3 DNA follows: TGTGCCAGCAGCGCCACAGGAAATAATCAGCCCCAGCATTTT.

The chain combines TRBV7-8 with TRBJ2-1, with D maybe TRBD2 (6 bases). The V end was cut by 1 base, the J end by 6 bases, with 16 bases between. The germline V gene encodes CDR1 SGHVS and CDR2 FQNEAQ. The CDR3 loop spans 16 amino acids. The CDR3 region is CASSLVGGTALNEQFF. The CDR3 nucleotides read TGTGCCAGCAGCTTAGTGGGTGGGACTGCCCTCAATGAGCAGTTCTTC.

The rearrangement uses TRBV13 and TRBJ2-5; 15 bases agree with TRBD2. The CDR3 is made up of 17 amino acids. V trimming: 2 bases; J trimming: 5 bases; junction bases outside the gene matches: 6. Germline V gene lookup returns CDR1 PRHDT and CDR2 FYEKMQ (reference sequence). The chain's CDR3 is CASSLWGLAGGGETQYF. The CDR3, as DNA: TGTGCCAGCAGCTTATGGGGACTAGCGGGAGGAGGGGAGACCCAGTACTTC.

This chain links TRBV4-2 with TRBJ2-3; 11 bases match TRBD2. CDR1 is LGHNA and CDR2 is YNFKEQ in the germline V gene. The CDR3 consists of 15 residues. V lost 4 bases, J lost 4 bases, and 4 bases stayed unmatched. DNA for the CDR3: TGTGCCAGCAGCCTTAGCGGGAGGGCCGCAGATACGCAGTATTTT. This encodes CASSLSGRAADTQYF.

In this sample, this clone turned up a few times. V is TRBV6-5 and J is TRBJ2-1; a weak D match, TRBD2 (6 bases). CDR3 size: 15 residues. Trimming left V 6 bases short and J 0 bases short, with 12 bases between. CDR1 is MNHEY and CDR2 is SVGAGI in the germline V gene. CDR3 nucleotides: TGTGCCAGCAGCCTGGGACTTAACTCCTACAATGAGCAGTTCTTC. The encoded protein is CASSLGLNSYNEQFF.

The chain combines TRBV18 with TRBJ1-5; no clear D. CDR3 length equals 15 residues. V lost 4 bases, J lost 5 bases, and 15 bases lay in between. Looked up from germline, CDR1 is KGHSH and CDR2 is LQKENI. The DNA of the CDR3 is TGTGCCAGCTCACTAACGACGGGGTCATATCAGCCCCAGCATTTT. Protein sequence: CASSLTTGSYQPQHF.

V usage is TRBV6-2 or TRBV6-3 and J usage is TRBJ1-2, with 7 bases matching TRBD1. The CDR3 has 18 residues. J was trimmed by 6 bases and V by 5 bases; bases with no gene match: 21. From germline, CDR1 is MNHEY and CDR2 SVGEGT. CDR3 DNA sequence: TGTGCCAGCAGTCCCACCCCCGGACAGGCGAAATTTTGGAATGGCTACACCTTC. Protein sequence: CASSPTPGQAKFWNGYTF.

CDR3 amino acids: CASSPKYRVSGNTIYF. The CDR3 coding sequence is TGTGCCAGCAGTCCTAAATACAGGGTATCTGGAAACACCATATATTTT. The chain joins TRBV7-9 to TRBJ1-3; D may be TRBD1 (6 bases). The V gene lost 6 bases and the J gene lost 1 base, with 16 bases spanning the gap. This CDR3 region has 16 residues. The germline V gene encodes CDR1 SEHNR and CDR2 FQNEAQ (reference sequence).

This sequence joins TRBV2 and TRBJ2-7; TRBD2 agrees at 8 bases. The CDR3 has 15 residues. The trim removed 4 bases at V and 2 bases at J, leaving 7 bases unmatched. CDR1 and CDR2 from the germline V gene are SNHLY and FYNNEI. This CDR3 is CASSGESGGTYEQYF. The CDR3 DNA reads as TGTGCCAGCAGTGGGGAGAGCGGGGGAACCTACGAGCAGTACTTC.

The CDR3 DNA reads TGTGCCAGCAGTTTCCGGCTAGCGGGCGATGAGCAGTTCTTC. Protein product: CASSFRLAGDEQFF. The V gene is TRBV28, the J gene TRBJ2-1, with 8 positions matching TRBD2. V was pared by 3 bases and J by 8 bases, with 6 bases of the junction left unmatched. The CDR3 is 14 amino acids. Germline V gene lookup returns CDR1 MDHEN and CDR2 SYDVKM. Filled out from reference TRBV28 and TRBJ2-1, the complete variable domain reads DVKVTQSSRYLVKRTGEKVFLECVQDMDHENMFWYRQDPGLGLRLIYFSYDVKMKEKGDIPEGYSVSREKKERFSLILESASTNQTSMYLCASSFRLAGDEQFFGPGTRLTVL.

The chain combines TRBV5-1 with TRBJ2-3; tentatively, D is TRBD1 (6 bases). The CDR3 length is 15 residues. The V end was cut by 2 bases, the J end by 5 bases, with 15 bases between. Germline assignment: CDR1 SGHRS and CDR2 YFSETQ. The CDR3: CASSFQGRMEDTQYF. The CDR3 DNA follows: TGCGCCAGCAGCTTCCAGGGGAGAATGGAAGATACGCAGTATTTT.

V and J are TRBV7-8 and TRBJ2-7; 10 bases match TRBD2. Germline CDR1 SGHVS, CDR2 FQNEAQ. This CDR3 is 14 amino acids long. The V gene end was trimmed by 4 bases and the J gene end by 5 bases; junction bases not matched to a gene: 5. The DNA of the CDR3 is TGTGCCAGCAGCTCGCTAGCGGGAGACGACGAGCAGTACTTC. This gives the protein CASSSLAGDDEQYF.

The rearrangement links TRBV4-2 to TRBJ1-5; D gene unclear. Trimming stripped 0 bases from V and 0 bases from J, with 9 bases between. Germline values: CDR1 LGHNA, CDR2 YNFKEQ. CDR3 size: 16 residues. In nucleotides, the CDR3 is TGTGCCAGCAGCCAAGAGGAGGGAATTAGCAATCAGCCCCAGCATTTT. Translation gives CASSQEEGISNQPQHF.

This rearrangement joins TRBV7-2 to TRBJ2-7; D not resolved. This CDR3 is built from 13 residues. Trimming removed 4 bases at V and 4 bases at J, with 11 bases between. Germline CDR1 SGHTA, CDR2 FQGNSA. Here the CDR3 reads CASSYSTSYEQYF. The CDR3 DNA follows: TGTGCCAGCAGCTACTCAACCTCGTACGAGCAGTACTTC.

This clone was seen more than once but under ten times. DNA of the CDR3: TGTGCCAGCAGTTTTACCGGGACAGGGGGCGGGTACGAGCAGTACTTC. Its translation: CASSFTGTGGGYEQYF. This chain links TRBV7-2 with TRBJ2-7; 12 nucleotides align to TRBD1. V was clipped by 6 bases and J by 4 bases; unmatched bases: 10. The germline gives CDR1 SGHTA, CDR2 FQGNSA. CDR3 length: 16 residues.

V usage is TRBV4-1 and J usage is TRBJ1-1; TRBD1 aligns across 7 bases. This CDR3 region has 14 residues. The junction had 7 bases not matched to a gene; V was cut back by 3 bases and J by 6 bases. Germline CDR1 MGHRA, CDR2 YSYEKL. This CDR3 is CASSQSYRGAEAFF. The DNA for the CDR3 is TGCGCCAGCAGCCAGAGCTACAGGGGTGCTGAAGCTTTCTTT.

This chain links TRBV28 with TRBJ1-5; maybe TRBD1 (6 bases). This CDR3 contains 14 residues. The V gene lost 8 bases and the J gene lost 4 bases, with 15 bases spanning the gap. The germline V gene has CDR1 MDHEN and CDR2 SYDVKM. DNA for the CDR3: TGTGCCAGCGGAAGACAGGTGGGAAATCAGCCCCAGCATTTT. It translates to CASGRQVGNQPQHF.